The next 3 T cell receptor beta chains were all read from a single sample in a study of PD-1 blockade in classical Hodgkin lymphoma. The repertoire was sequenced with immunoSEQ multiplex PCR; TCRdb's copy has only in-frame clones and lacks some. Here the sample spans 14,000 to 15,000 clones, around 61% being singletons. Brentuximab vedotin exposure varied, and every patient relapsed after autologous stem cell transplantation. Sequencing was performed on peripheral blood mononuclear cells (PBMCs), taken at baseline. These receptor sequences come from a human donor with classical Hodgkin lymphoma.

By share, this clone ranks as medium-sized. The chain has TRBV28 and TRBJ2-5; 8 positions agree with TRBD2. CDR1 is MDHEN and CDR2 is SYDVKM in the germline V gene. Trimming took 7 bases from V and 4 from J; bases not matched to a gene: 11. This CDR3 has 15 residues. The CDR3 here is CASTSRGGRGETQYF. CDR3 nucleotides: TGTGCCAGCACATCCCGGGGGGGCAGGGGAGAGACCCAGTACTTC.

The chain uses TRBV27 and TRBJ1-2, with D possibly matching TRBD1 (5 bases). Germline CDR1 MNHEY, CDR2 SMNVEV (reference sequence). The V and J ends lost 5 bases and 5 bases respectively, with 15 bases between them. The CDR3 has 14 amino acids. The CDR3 nucleotides read TGTGCCAGCAGTCAGAAATCGGGGGTTTATGGCTACACCTTC. This translates into CASSQKSGVYGYTF.

This clone was detected a few times. The chain couples TRBV7-9 to TRBJ2-4; 7 bases map to TRBD1. Germline CDR1 and CDR2: SEHNR and FQNEAQ (reference sequence). Trimming cost V 3 bases and J 0 bases; bases outside gene matches: 5. The CDR3 length is 16 residues. The CDR3 spells CASSFNRGLAKNIQYF. The DNA of the CDR3 is TGTGCCAGCAGCTTTAACAGGGGCCTAGCCAAAAACATTCAGTACTTC. Using reference TRBV7-9 and TRBJ2-4 for the parts outside the CDR3, the full variable domain is DTGVSQNPRHKITKRGQNVTFRCDPISEHNRLYWYRQTLGQGPEFLTYFQNEAQLEKSRLLSDRFSAERPKGSFSTLEIQRTEQGDSAMYLCASSFNRGLAKNIQYFGAGTRLSVL.